This entry is about one TCR beta chain. This sample was taken from a study of naive and memory T cell subsets. Trimming at V came to 7 bases and at J to 4 bases, leaving 11 bases not matched to a gene. CDR3 length equals 15 residues. Germline lookup yields CDR1 LGHDT and CDR2 YNNKEL (reference sequence). The SP2 primer and nested alpha and beta constant region primers amplified ligated cDNA in four rounds. Each CDR3 protein is one row after TCRdb ran MiXCR on the 5' RACE reads. The sample shows approximately 58,000 distinct CDR3 sequences, under 8.5% of them seen only once. A UMI-containing oligonucleotide was joined by 3' ligation to the TCR cDNA template.

This sequence originates from a male donor in good health. The chain joins TRBV3-1 to TRBJ2-7; 9 bases line up with TRBD1. The CDR3 bases are TGTGCCAGCACCCTCGGGGACAGGGCGGCGTACGAGCAGTACTTC. Translated: CASTLGDRAAYEQYF.